These 20 T cell receptor beta chains share one sample of origin, sequenced in a study of cytomegalovirus exposure and HLA in healthy donors. The PCR contained 60 Vbeta and 13 Jbeta primers. The data were produced by immunoSEQ multiplex PCR, yet TCRdb's version contains in-frame clones alone and is incomplete. Among approximately 170,000 clones listed, roughly 79% were seen once. Sequenced: PBMCs. All receptors come from a woman aged 30 to 39 in good health and CMV-seropositive.

This chain uses TRBV28 with TRBJ1-5; unclear D gene. This CDR3 spans 18 amino acids. V was pared by 2 bases and J by 4 bases, with 21 bases between. CDR1 and CDR2 (germline): MDHEN, SYDVKM. The CDR3, as DNA: TGTGCCAGCAGTTTAGGTGGACTCTGGCAGGCCCGAAATCAGCCCCAGCATTTT. Protein sequence: CASSLGGLWQARNQPQHF.

Only a few counts were recorded for this clone. The rearrangement uses TRBV10-2 and TRBJ1-4; maybe TRBD1 (5 bases). Germline values: CDR1 WSHSY, CDR2 SAAADI. Trimming removed 4 bases from V and 8 bases from J, with 11 bases in between. The CDR3 runs to 13 residues. CDR3 bases: TGCGCCAGCAGTGCCTCGGGGGAGGAAAAACTGTTTTTT. Protein: CASSASGEEKLFF.

The genes are TRBV6-6 and TRBJ2-1, with 9 bases identical to TRBD1. From germline, CDR1 is MNHNY and CDR2 SVGAGI (reference sequence). J was trimmed by 3 bases and V by 5 bases; bases with no gene match: 5. This CDR3 region has 15 residues. The CDR3 DNA follows: TGTGCCAGCAGTAACACAGGGGGCTTCTACAATGAGCAGTTCTTC. This sequence encodes CASSNTGGFYNEQFF.

Here the CDR3 DNA reads TGCGCCAGCAGCCCCGGACAGGTCTCCTACGAGCAGTACTTC. The encoded protein is CASSPGQVSYEQYF. This chain uses TRBV5-1 with TRBJ2-7, with 7 bases lining up with TRBD1. This CDR3 region has 14 residues. V was pared by 4 bases and J by 0 bases, with 4 bases of the junction left unmatched. Germline V lookup: CDR1 SGHRS, CDR2 YFSETQ.

The chain has TRBV4-3 and TRBJ1-2; 10 bases are shared with TRBD1. The V gene end was trimmed by 6 bases and the J gene end by 5 bases; junction bases not matched to a gene: 9. CDR1 is LGHNA and CDR2 is YSLEER in the germline V gene. CDR3 size: 15 residues. The CDR3, as DNA: TGCGCCAGCAGTCGGACAGGGGGAGAGGGATATGGCTACACCTTC. The encoded protein is CASSRTGGEGYGYTF.

The chain is built from TRBV5-1 and TRBJ1-5; D is perhaps TRBD1 (6 bases). This CDR3 is built from 14 residues. In germline, CDR1 is SGHRS, CDR2 YFSETQ. V was pared by 4 bases and J by 1 base, with 9 bases between. CDR3 region: CASSPGVSNQPQHF. The CDR3 DNA reads TGCGCCAGCAGCCCAGGGGTGAGCAATCAGCCCCAGCATTTT. The full variable domain, its missing parts supplied by reference TRBV5-1 and TRBJ1-5, is KAGVTQTPRYLIKTRGQQVTLSCSPISGHRSVSWYQQTPGQGLQFLFEYFSETQRNKGNFPGRFSGRQFSNSRSEMNVSTLELGDSALYLCASSPGVSNQPQHFGDGTRLSIL.

This clone was observed a few times. The J gene is TRBJ1-3, the V gene TRBV29-1; D is unclear. CDR1 and CDR2 (germline): SQVTM, ANQGSEA. The CDR3 is 16 amino acids. V dropped 1 base and J dropped 0 bases, with 13 bases sitting between them. The CDR3 region has the DNA TGCAGCGTTGAAGTAGGTCGGAGGAGCTCTGGAAACACCATATATTTT. It specifies CSVEVGRRSSGNTIYF.

The J gene is TRBJ2-2, the V gene TRBV9; D call uncertain. This CDR3 has 15 residues. Germline V gene data show CDR1 as SGDLS and CDR2 as YYNGEE. V gave up 2 bases and J gave up 4 bases, with 12 bases separating them. CDR3 loop: CASSVQSRGTGELFF. CDR3 in DNA: TGTGCCAGCAGCGTGCAATCGCGCGGCACCGGGGAGCTGTTTTTT. Complete variable domain (other parts from reference TRBV9 and TRBJ2-2): DSGVTQTPKHLITATGQRVTLRCSPRSGDLSVYWYQQSLDQGLQFLIQYYNGEERAKGNILERFSAQQFPDLHSELNLSSLELGDSALYFCASSVQSRGTGELFFGEGSRLTVL.

This sequence joins TRBV2 and TRBJ1-5, with TRBD1 as a possible D gene (5 bases). CDR1 and CDR2 (germline): SNHLY, FYNNEI. This CDR3 is built from 15 residues. Between the trimmed V and J ends, which lost 2 bases and 5 bases, there was a span of 13 bases. The CDR3 here is CASSESDTEDQPQHF. CDR3 DNA: TGTGCCAGCAGTGAATCGGACACTGAGGATCAGCCCCAGCATTTT.

For the CDR3, the DNA is TGTGCCAGTAAGATGGGGGGAGGCACTGAAGCTTTCTTT. It codes for CASKMGGGTEAFF. The J gene is TRBJ1-1, the V gene TRBV19; weak D call: TRBD1 (5 bases). CDR3 length: 13 residues. The germline CDR1 and CDR2 sequences are LNHDA and SQIVND (reference sequence). Trimming left V 7 bases short and J 4 bases short, with 13 bases between.

This chain links TRBV13 with TRBJ2-3, with TRBD2 matching 9 bases. Germline V gene sequence: CDR1 PRHDT, CDR2 FYEKMQ (reference sequence). The CDR3 covers 16 residues. The ends lost 5 bases at V and 3 bases at J; junction bases unmatched: 9. CDR3 in amino acids: CASSRPSGRRTDTQYF. CDR3 coding DNA: TGTGCCAGCAGCCGACCGAGCGGGAGGAGGACAGATACGCAGTATTTT.

The rearrangement uses TRBV12-2 and TRBJ1-1; the table gives TRBD1 as D, unverified against the DNA. TRBV12-2 is given as a pseudogene. The CDR3 extends over 18 amino acids. CDR3 sequence: CASRLIAGYILENTEAFF. The DNA for the CDR3 is TGTGCAAGTCGCTTAATCGCAGGGTACATCCTTGAGAACACTGAAGCTTTCTTT.

The chain is built from TRBV19 and TRBJ2-2; 8 positions match TRBD1. J lost 4 bases, V lost 6 bases, and 16 bases had no gene match. The CDR3 is 18 residues long. The germline gives CDR1 LNHDA, CDR2 SQIVND (reference sequence). The CDR3 here is CASSPGVGQAESTGELFF. CDR3 DNA sequence: TGTGCCAGTAGCCCTGGAGTGGGACAGGCAGAAAGCACCGGGGAGCTGTTTTTT. The full variable domain, rest sourced from reference TRBV19 and TRBJ2-2, is DGGITQSPKYLFRKEGQNVTLSCEQNLNHDAMYWYRQDPGQGLRLIYYSQIVNDFQKGDIAEGYSVSREKKESFPLTVTSAQKNPTAFYLCASSPGVGQAESTGELFFGEGSRLTVL.

This clone was seen only a few times. The V and J genes are TRBV27 and TRBJ1-5, with no clear D. V lost 5 bases and J 3 bases, leaving 20 bases between the germline ends. The CDR3 is 17 residues long. Germline V gene sequence: CDR1 MNHEY, CDR2 SMNVEV (reference sequence). For the CDR3, the DNA is TGTGCCAGCAGTCCCCGGAGCGGGCGACCCTCCAATCAGCCCCAGCATTTT. It is translated as CASSPRSGRPSNQPQHF.

The rearrangement uses TRBV6-5 and TRBJ2-7; D might be TRBD2 (5 bases). The CDR3 loop spans 14 amino acids. Trimming took 2 bases from V and 5 from J, leaving 13 bases between them. In germline, CDR1 is MNHEY, CDR2 SVGAGI. The CDR3 region is CASSYAAGGHEQYF. The CDR3 DNA reads TGTGCCAGCAGTTACGCGGCAGGCGGGCACGAGCAGTACTTC.

This clone occurred once. The genes are TRBV2 and TRBJ1-5, with D possibly TRBD1 on 6 matching bases. Germline loops: CDR1 SNHLY, CDR2 FYNNEI. CDR3 length equals 14 residues. Trimming took 2 bases from V and 2 from J, leaving 7 bases between them. The CDR3 DNA follows: TGTGCCAGCAGTGAACGGACAGGCAATCAGCCCCAGCATTTT. It encodes CASSERTGNQPQHF. Full variable domain (rest looked up from reference TRBV2 and TRBJ1-5): EPEVTQTPSHQVTQMGQEVILRCVPISNHLYFYWYRQILGQKVEFLVSFYNNEISEKSEIFDDQFSVERPDGSNFTLKIRSTKLEDSAMYFCASSERTGNQPQHFGDGTRLSIL.

This clone was observed once. This chain links TRBV27 with TRBJ2-7; D perhaps matches TRBD1 (6 bases). This CDR3 has 15 residues. The germline CDR1 and CDR2 sequences are MNHEY and SMNVEV (reference sequence). Trimming left V 2 bases short and J 1 base short, with 12 bases between. Written as DNA, the CDR3 is TGTGCCAGCAGTTTAAGGCAGGGACAATCCTACGAGCAGTACTTC. It encodes CASSLRQGQSYEQYF.

V gene TRBV6-5 combines with J gene TRBJ1-2, with 10 bases identical to TRBD1. The germline gives CDR1 MNHEY, CDR2 SVGAGI. Trimming at V came to 2 bases and at J to 6 bases, leaving 3 bases not matched to a gene. The CDR3 is 14 amino acids. CDR3 nucleotides: TGTGCCAGCAGTTACCTCGGGACAGGGGATGGCTACACCTTC. This gives the protein CASSYLGTGDGYTF.

This chain links TRBV5-5 with TRBJ1-1; D ambiguous. V was trimmed by 5 bases and J by 3 bases, leaving 11 bases between them. The CDR3 is 13 amino acids. Germline CDR1 and CDR2: SGHKS and YYEKEE (reference sequence). DNA of the CDR3: TGTGCCAGCAGGAGTATTGCGTACACTGAAGCTTTCTTT. Its translation: CASRSIAYTEAFF. Complete variable domain (other parts from reference TRBV5-5 and TRBJ1-1): DAGVTQSPTHLIKTRGQQVTLRCSPISGHKSVSWYQQVLGQGPQFIFQYYEKEERGRGNFPDRFSARQFPNYSSELNVNALLLGDSALYLCASRSIAYTEAFFGQGTRLTVV.

The chain recombines TRBV27 with TRBJ2-1; 11 bases agree with TRBD2. J lost 5 bases, V lost 4 bases, and 4 bases had no gene match. The CDR3 loop spans 15 amino acids. Germline lookup yields CDR1 MNHEY and CDR2 SMNVEV (reference sequence). As DNA, the CDR3 is TGTGCCAGCAGTTACGTAGCGGGGGGGCACAATGAGCAGTTCTTC. Its translation: CASSYVAGGHNEQFF.